A single sample gave rise to the 24 T cell receptor beta chains below, sequenced in a study of tumor-infiltrating lymphocytes in oesophageal squamous cell carcinoma. TCRdb used MiXCR to reprocess the PCR reads, holding one entry per CDR3 protein. The sample consists of about 17,000 distinct CDR3 sequences, roughly 53% of them appearing once. The sequencing input was esophageal tumor tissue. The receptor source for this set is a male donor with esophageal squamous cell carcinoma.

Notes on this clonotype: Here the CDR3 omits its conserved ending phenylalanine or tryptophan, so a read error is the likely source. No DNA is shown, since the ends of the CDR3 on it are uncertain; the CDR3 is the one TCRdb lists. The chain combines TRBV7-4 with TRBJ1-1. Germline CDR1 reads SGHVT; CDR2 reads SQSDAQ. Both ends counted, the CDR3 spans 13 residues. The CDR3 protein is CASSLGGGEGRFE.

Concerning this clonotype itself: A much larger clone lies one base from this, so it may be a read error. The chain recombines TRBV5-1 with TRBJ1-5; 8 bases agree with TRBD1. This CDR3 is built from 15 residues. CDR1 and CDR2 (germline): SGHRS, YFSETQ. Here the CDR3 reads CASSLGGQDNQPRHF. Written as DNA, the CDR3 is TGCGCCAGCAGCTTGGGGGGACAGGACAATCAGCCCCGGCATTTT.

The chain joins TRBV7-2 to TRBJ2-4; 8 nucleotides match TRBD2. The DNA end lines up better with TRBJ2-7; the J call may be wrong. The length of the CDR3 is 15 residues. The germline CDR1 and CDR2 sequences are SGHTA and FQGNSA. The CDR3 coding sequence is TGTGCCAGCAGCCCGGGGGGGACTTTGAGCAACGAGCAGTACTTC. Amino acids: CASSPGGTLSNEQYF.

This clonotype was seen more than once but under ten times. The chain couples TRBV7-3 to TRBJ2-1, with TRBD2 as a possible D gene (6 bases). The CDR3 has 16 residues. CDR1 and CDR2 (germline): SGHTA, FQGTGA. V gave up 2 bases and J gave up 6 bases, with 17 bases separating them. CDR3 residues: CASSLGSSGLANEQFF. DNA for the CDR3: TGTGCCAGCAGCTTAGGCAGTAGCGGTCTGGCCAATGAGCAGTTCTTC.

As regards this clonotype: This is likely a read error, given that the CDR3 carries no conserved phenylalanine or tryptophan at its end. Because the CDR3's place on the DNA is in doubt, the DNA is left out and the CDR3 is given as listed by TCRdb. The chain carries TRBV6-8 and TRBJ2-7; TRBD1 is taken as the D call from the table, unchecked against the DNA. The germline CDR1 and CDR2 sequences are MNHGY and SAAAGT. The CDR3 is 15 amino acids in total, end residues counted. CDR3: CAIRQQGRYGYTFGS.

The CDR3 coding sequence is TGTGCCAGCAGCTTCGGGACCACAGATACGCAGTATTTT. It translates to CASSFGTTDTQYF. The rearrangement links TRBV7-6 to TRBJ2-3; D may match TRBD1 or TRBD2 (5 bases each). CDR3 length: 13 amino acids. The V gene's germline CDR1 is SGHVS and CDR2 FNYEAQ. Trimming removed 3 bases at V and 2 bases at J, with 6 bases between. The variable domain in full, completed from reference TRBV7-6 and TRBJ2-3, reads GAGVSQSPRYKVTKRGQDVALRCDPISGHVSLYWYRQALGQGPEFLTYFNYEAQQDKSGLPNDRFSAERPEGSISTLTIQRTEQRDSAMYRCASSFGTTDTQYFGPGTRLTVL.

The chain links TRBV7-2 to TRBJ2-4; the match to TRBD2 covers 7 bases. The CDR3 consists of 13 residues. Germline V gene data show CDR1 as SGHTA and CDR2 as FQGNSA. V dropped 3 bases and J dropped 7; count of bases not matched to a gene: 3. CDR3 region: CASSFREGNIQYF. As DNA, the CDR3 is TGTGCCAGCAGCTTTAGGGAGGGGAACATTCAGTACTTC.

The rearrangement links TRBV11-3 to TRBJ2-5; no definite D call. V was clipped by 1 base and J by 2 bases, with 11 bases between them. The CDR3 has 15 amino acids. Germline CDR1 reads SGHNT; CDR2 reads YENEEA. In nucleotides, the CDR3 is TGTGCCAGCAGCTTAGTTAAGCGTTGTCAAGAGACCCAGTACTTC. Its translation: CASSLVKRCQETQYF.

The genes are TRBV11-3 and TRBJ2-5; the D is unclear. Deletions cut 4 bases from V and 4 bases from J, with 13 bases between. The germline V gene encodes CDR1 SGHNT and CDR2 YENEEA. This CDR3 is built from 14 residues. The DNA of the CDR3 is TGTGCCAGCAGCTCCCCAAGCGTTCGAGAGACCCAGTACTTC. This translates into CASSSPSVRETQYF.

The CDR3 region has the DNA TGTGCCAGCAGTTACTCGGGGACTTCCTCTGGGGCCAACGTCCTGACTTTC. Amino acids: CASSYSGTSSGANVLTF. This chain links TRBV6-2 or TRBV6-3 with TRBJ2-1; D may be TRBD2 (6 bases). The J call is uncertain, as TRBJ2-6 better fits the DNA end. The CDR3 is 17 residues long. CDR1 and CDR2 from the germline V gene are MNHEY and SVGEGT.

The chain uses TRBV7-3 and TRBJ2-2, with D possibly TRBD2 on 5 matching bases. This CDR3 is built from 15 residues. V lost 2 bases to trimming and J lost 3 bases, with 10 bases between them. The V gene's germline CDR1 is SGHTA and CDR2 FQGTGA. As DNA, the CDR3 is TGTGCCAGCAGCTTAGGTCTAGCACACACCGGGGAGCTGTTTTTT. This sequence encodes CASSLGLAHTGELFF.

This chain uses TRBV11-2 with TRBJ2-1; D is possibly TRBD1 (6 bases). The CDR3 is made up of 16 amino acids. Trimming took off 0 bases at V and 0 bases at J, with 9 bases between the two ends. CDR1 is SGHAT, CDR2 FQNNGV, per germline. The CDR3 region has the DNA TGTGCCAGCAGCTTAGATGCAGGGGTCTCCTACAATGAGCAGTTCTTC. The encoded protein is CASSLDAGVSYNEQFF. The variable domain in full, with the rest retrieved from reference TRBV11-2 and TRBJ2-1, is EAGVAQSPRYKIIEKRQSVAFWCNPISGHATLYWYQQILGQGPKLLIQFQNNGVVDDSQLPKDRFSAERLKGVDSTLKIQPAKLEDSAVYLCASSLDAGVSYNEQFFGPGTRLTVL.

This clonotype was observed at least ten times. This sequence joins TRBV7-3 and TRBJ1-1; tentative D call: TRBD1 (5 bases). V was shortened by 6 bases and J by 4 bases, with 15 bases between the two germline ends. The CDR3 extends over 14 amino acids. Germline V gene sequence: CDR1 SGHTA, CDR2 FQGTGA. This CDR3 reads CASSPGPGGTEAFF. The CDR3 DNA reads as TGTGCCAGCAGTCCCGGCCCTGGGGGCACTGAAGCTTTCTTT. Full variable domain (rest looked up from reference TRBV7-3 and TRBJ1-1): GAGVSQTPSNKVTEKGKYVELRCDPISGHTALYWYRQSLGQGPEFLIYFQGTGAADDSGLPNDRFFAVRPEGSVSTLKIQRTERGDSAVYLCASSPGPGGTEAFFGQGTRLTVV.

This clonotype came up a few times. The rearrangement joins TRBV7-2 to TRBJ2-3, with 7 bases fitting TRBD1. The last part of the DNA fits TRBJ2-5 better; the J call may be wrong. CDR3 length: 15 residues. Per germline, CDR1 SGHTA and CDR2 FQGNSA. The CDR3 here is CASSLATGFQETQYF. CDR3 DNA sequence: TGTGCCAGCAGCTTAGCGACAGGGTTCCAAGAGACCCAGTACTTC.

V gene TRBV20-1 combines with J gene TRBJ2-4; the D gene is possibly TRBD1 (6 bases). TRBJ2-7 matches the DNA end more closely, so the J call is doubtful. CDR1 and CDR2 from the germline V gene are DFQATT and SNEGSKA (reference sequence). The CDR3 spans 13 residues. CDR3 nucleotide sequence: TGCAGTGCAGAGACCCGACAGGCCTACGAGCAGTACTTC. As protein: CSAETRQAYEQYF.

The V gene is TRBV28, the J gene TRBJ1-6, with D possibly matching TRBD1 (6 bases). Trimming shortened V by 5 bases and J by 7 bases, and 15 bases separated the two germline ends. The germline gives CDR1 MDHEN, CDR2 SYDVKM. The CDR3 has 15 residues. The CDR3 coding sequence is TGTGCCAGCAGTCCTCCGGGGGGCCGGAATTCACCCCTCCACTTT. Translation gives CASSPPGGRNSPLHF.

The table lists this clonotype with many counts. This may be a read error, as it is one base from a much larger clone. This chain connects TRBV5-1 to TRBJ2-7, with D possibly TRBD2 on 6 matching bases. Per germline, CDR1 SGHRS and CDR2 YFSETQ. The V end lost 0 bases, the J end lost 7 bases, and 14 bases lay between the germline ends. The CDR3 consists of 14 residues. The CDR3 reads CASSLALEGNEQYF. In DNA, the CDR3 is TGCGCCAGCAGCTTGGCTCTGGAGGGCAATGAGCAGTACTTC. Using reference TRBV5-1 and TRBJ2-7 for the parts outside the CDR3, the full variable domain is KAGVTQTPRYLIKTRGQQVTLSCSPISGHRSVSWYQQTPGQGLQFLFEYFSETQRNKGNFPGRFSGRQFSNSRSEMNVSTLELGDSALYLCASSLALEGNEQYFGPGTRLTVT.

This clonotype was observed a few times. The chain employs TRBV19 and TRBJ1-1; no clear D gene. Germline V gives CDR1 LNHDA, CDR2 SQIVND (reference sequence). This CDR3 has 14 amino acids. Trimming shortened V by 1 base and J by 3 bases, and 9 bases separated the two germline ends. The CDR3 protein is CASSIATADTEAFF. In DNA, the CDR3 is TGTGCCAGTAGTATAGCTACGGCGGACACTGAAGCTTTCTTT.

The genes are TRBV7-2 and TRBJ2-1; D unclear. Trimming shortened V by 0 bases and J by 4 bases, and 10 bases separated the two germline ends. The CDR3 is 15 amino acids. Germline CDR1 reads SGHTA; CDR2 reads FQGNSA. This CDR3 reads CASSLASVGYNEQFF. CDR3 nucleotides: TGTGCCAGCAGCTTAGCTAGTGTTGGGTACAATGAGCAGTTCTTC.

This rearrangement joins TRBV7-4 to TRBJ2-5; D might be TRBD2 (6 bases). The end of the DNA aligns better with TRBJ2-7, so the J call may be wrong. The CDR3 runs to 15 residues. Germline-derived CDR1 and CDR2 are SGHVT and SQSDAQ. CDR3 nucleotides: TGTGCCAGCAGCCCTCTGGGAGGAAGCTCCTACGAGCAGTACTTC. It codes for CASSPLGGSSYEQYF.

This clonotype was seen repeatedly, ten times or more. The gene calls are TRBV7-2 and TRBJ1-3; tentatively, D is TRBD1 (5 bases). Germline values: CDR1 SGHTA, CDR2 FQGNSA. This CDR3 contains 15 residues. The V gene lost 5 bases and the J gene lost 8 bases, with 19 bases spanning the gap. CDR3 in amino acids: CASSPTWTRVDTIYF. Written as DNA, the CDR3 is TGTGCCAGCAGCCCTACCTGGACAAGGGTGGACACCATATATTTT.

This clonotype has ten or more counts. The chain combines TRBV2 with TRBJ2-7; TRBD1 matches 8 bases. The CDR3 has 14 amino acids. Germline values: CDR1 SNHLY, CDR2 FYNNEI. V trimming: 10 bases; J trimming: 7 bases; junction bases outside the gene matches: 15. DNA for the CDR3: TGTGCCACACAGAGAGGACAGGGCTACAATGAGCAGTACTTC. Amino acid sequence: CATQRGQGYNEQYF.

In its sample, this clonotype was seen many times. Being one base from a much bigger clone, this may be a read error. The chain links TRBV19 to TRBJ2-7; the D gene is possibly TRBD2 (5 bases). The CDR3 runs to 12 residues. The V end was cut by 5 bases, the J end by 7 bases, with 12 bases between. Germline lookup yields CDR1 LNHDA and CDR2 SQIVND (reference sequence). The CDR3 spells CASSADSDEQYF. As DNA, the CDR3 is TGTGCCAGTAGTGCCGATAGCGATGAGCAGTACTTC.

In its sample, this clonotype was seen a few times. Just one base apart from a much larger clone, this may be a read error. The rearrangement uses TRBV5-1 and TRBJ2-4, with D possibly being TRBD1 (7 bases). The J call may not be correct, given that the DNA end is closer to TRBJ2-1. This CDR3 spans 13 amino acids. Germline V gene lookup returns CDR1 SGHRS and CDR2 YFSETQ. Here the CDR3 DNA reads TGCGCCAGCAGCTTGCAGGGGGGCAACGAGCAGTTCTTC. Its protein product is CASSLQGGNEQFF.